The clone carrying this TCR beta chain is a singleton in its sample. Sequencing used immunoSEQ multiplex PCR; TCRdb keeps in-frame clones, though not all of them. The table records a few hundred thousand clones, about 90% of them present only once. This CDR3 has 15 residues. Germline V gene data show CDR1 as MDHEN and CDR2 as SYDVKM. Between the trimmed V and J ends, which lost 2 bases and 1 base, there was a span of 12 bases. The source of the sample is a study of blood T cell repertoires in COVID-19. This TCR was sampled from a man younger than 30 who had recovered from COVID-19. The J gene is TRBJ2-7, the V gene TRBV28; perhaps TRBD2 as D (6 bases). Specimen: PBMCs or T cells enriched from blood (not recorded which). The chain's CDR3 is CASSLALASSYEQYF. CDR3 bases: TGTGCCAGCAGTTTAGCGCTAGCGTCATCCTACGAGCAGTACTTC.